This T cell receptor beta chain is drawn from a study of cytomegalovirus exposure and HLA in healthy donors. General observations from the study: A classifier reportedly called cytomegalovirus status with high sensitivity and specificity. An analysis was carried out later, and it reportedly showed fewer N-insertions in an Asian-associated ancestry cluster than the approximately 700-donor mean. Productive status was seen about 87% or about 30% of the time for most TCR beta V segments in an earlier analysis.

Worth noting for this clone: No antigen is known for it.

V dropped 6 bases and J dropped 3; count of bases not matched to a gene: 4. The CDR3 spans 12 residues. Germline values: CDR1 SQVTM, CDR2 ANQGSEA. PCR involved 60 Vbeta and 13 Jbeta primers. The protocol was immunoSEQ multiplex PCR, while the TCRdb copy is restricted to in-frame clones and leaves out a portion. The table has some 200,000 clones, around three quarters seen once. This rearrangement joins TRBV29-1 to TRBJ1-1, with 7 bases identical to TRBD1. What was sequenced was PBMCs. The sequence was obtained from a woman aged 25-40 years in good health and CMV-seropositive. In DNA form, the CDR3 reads TGCAGCGTGCGACAGGGAGACACTGAAGCTTTCTTT. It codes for CSVRQGDTEAFF. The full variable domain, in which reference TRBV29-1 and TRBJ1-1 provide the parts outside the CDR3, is SAVISQKPSRDICQRGTSLTIQCQVDSQVTMMFWYRQQPGQSLTLIATANQGSEATYESGFVIDKFPISRPNLTFSTLTVSNMSPEDSSIYLCSVRQGDTEAFFGQGTRLTVV.